This T cell receptor (beta chain) was documented in a study of breast tumors, draining lymph nodes, adjacent tissues. Axillary draining lymph nodes of breast cancer patients supplied the node samples. V trimming: 2 bases; J trimming: 6 bases; junction bases outside the gene matches: 4. The CDR3 consists of 15 residues. Germline V gives CDR1 MNHEY, CDR2 SVGAGI. Whole-study findings and limits: Compared with basal-like, luminal-like tumors shared significantly more repertoire with nontumor tissue.

TCRdb analysed the multiplex PCR reads with MiXCR anew, one entry per CDR3 protein. Here the sample spans over 150,000 distinct CDR3 sequences, 31% being singletons. In regard to this clonotype: Its antigen is as yet unknown.

The chain carries TRBV6-5 and TRBJ2-2; TRBD2 agrees at 9 bases. The sample was axillary lymph node tissue. The origin of this receptor is a female donor with breast cancer. Some clones in this sample may be carry-over from other donors' samples. The DNA of the CDR3 is TGTGCCAGCAGTTACAGGCGACTAGCGGCCGGGGAGCTGTTTTTT. Translation: CASSYRRLAAGELFF.